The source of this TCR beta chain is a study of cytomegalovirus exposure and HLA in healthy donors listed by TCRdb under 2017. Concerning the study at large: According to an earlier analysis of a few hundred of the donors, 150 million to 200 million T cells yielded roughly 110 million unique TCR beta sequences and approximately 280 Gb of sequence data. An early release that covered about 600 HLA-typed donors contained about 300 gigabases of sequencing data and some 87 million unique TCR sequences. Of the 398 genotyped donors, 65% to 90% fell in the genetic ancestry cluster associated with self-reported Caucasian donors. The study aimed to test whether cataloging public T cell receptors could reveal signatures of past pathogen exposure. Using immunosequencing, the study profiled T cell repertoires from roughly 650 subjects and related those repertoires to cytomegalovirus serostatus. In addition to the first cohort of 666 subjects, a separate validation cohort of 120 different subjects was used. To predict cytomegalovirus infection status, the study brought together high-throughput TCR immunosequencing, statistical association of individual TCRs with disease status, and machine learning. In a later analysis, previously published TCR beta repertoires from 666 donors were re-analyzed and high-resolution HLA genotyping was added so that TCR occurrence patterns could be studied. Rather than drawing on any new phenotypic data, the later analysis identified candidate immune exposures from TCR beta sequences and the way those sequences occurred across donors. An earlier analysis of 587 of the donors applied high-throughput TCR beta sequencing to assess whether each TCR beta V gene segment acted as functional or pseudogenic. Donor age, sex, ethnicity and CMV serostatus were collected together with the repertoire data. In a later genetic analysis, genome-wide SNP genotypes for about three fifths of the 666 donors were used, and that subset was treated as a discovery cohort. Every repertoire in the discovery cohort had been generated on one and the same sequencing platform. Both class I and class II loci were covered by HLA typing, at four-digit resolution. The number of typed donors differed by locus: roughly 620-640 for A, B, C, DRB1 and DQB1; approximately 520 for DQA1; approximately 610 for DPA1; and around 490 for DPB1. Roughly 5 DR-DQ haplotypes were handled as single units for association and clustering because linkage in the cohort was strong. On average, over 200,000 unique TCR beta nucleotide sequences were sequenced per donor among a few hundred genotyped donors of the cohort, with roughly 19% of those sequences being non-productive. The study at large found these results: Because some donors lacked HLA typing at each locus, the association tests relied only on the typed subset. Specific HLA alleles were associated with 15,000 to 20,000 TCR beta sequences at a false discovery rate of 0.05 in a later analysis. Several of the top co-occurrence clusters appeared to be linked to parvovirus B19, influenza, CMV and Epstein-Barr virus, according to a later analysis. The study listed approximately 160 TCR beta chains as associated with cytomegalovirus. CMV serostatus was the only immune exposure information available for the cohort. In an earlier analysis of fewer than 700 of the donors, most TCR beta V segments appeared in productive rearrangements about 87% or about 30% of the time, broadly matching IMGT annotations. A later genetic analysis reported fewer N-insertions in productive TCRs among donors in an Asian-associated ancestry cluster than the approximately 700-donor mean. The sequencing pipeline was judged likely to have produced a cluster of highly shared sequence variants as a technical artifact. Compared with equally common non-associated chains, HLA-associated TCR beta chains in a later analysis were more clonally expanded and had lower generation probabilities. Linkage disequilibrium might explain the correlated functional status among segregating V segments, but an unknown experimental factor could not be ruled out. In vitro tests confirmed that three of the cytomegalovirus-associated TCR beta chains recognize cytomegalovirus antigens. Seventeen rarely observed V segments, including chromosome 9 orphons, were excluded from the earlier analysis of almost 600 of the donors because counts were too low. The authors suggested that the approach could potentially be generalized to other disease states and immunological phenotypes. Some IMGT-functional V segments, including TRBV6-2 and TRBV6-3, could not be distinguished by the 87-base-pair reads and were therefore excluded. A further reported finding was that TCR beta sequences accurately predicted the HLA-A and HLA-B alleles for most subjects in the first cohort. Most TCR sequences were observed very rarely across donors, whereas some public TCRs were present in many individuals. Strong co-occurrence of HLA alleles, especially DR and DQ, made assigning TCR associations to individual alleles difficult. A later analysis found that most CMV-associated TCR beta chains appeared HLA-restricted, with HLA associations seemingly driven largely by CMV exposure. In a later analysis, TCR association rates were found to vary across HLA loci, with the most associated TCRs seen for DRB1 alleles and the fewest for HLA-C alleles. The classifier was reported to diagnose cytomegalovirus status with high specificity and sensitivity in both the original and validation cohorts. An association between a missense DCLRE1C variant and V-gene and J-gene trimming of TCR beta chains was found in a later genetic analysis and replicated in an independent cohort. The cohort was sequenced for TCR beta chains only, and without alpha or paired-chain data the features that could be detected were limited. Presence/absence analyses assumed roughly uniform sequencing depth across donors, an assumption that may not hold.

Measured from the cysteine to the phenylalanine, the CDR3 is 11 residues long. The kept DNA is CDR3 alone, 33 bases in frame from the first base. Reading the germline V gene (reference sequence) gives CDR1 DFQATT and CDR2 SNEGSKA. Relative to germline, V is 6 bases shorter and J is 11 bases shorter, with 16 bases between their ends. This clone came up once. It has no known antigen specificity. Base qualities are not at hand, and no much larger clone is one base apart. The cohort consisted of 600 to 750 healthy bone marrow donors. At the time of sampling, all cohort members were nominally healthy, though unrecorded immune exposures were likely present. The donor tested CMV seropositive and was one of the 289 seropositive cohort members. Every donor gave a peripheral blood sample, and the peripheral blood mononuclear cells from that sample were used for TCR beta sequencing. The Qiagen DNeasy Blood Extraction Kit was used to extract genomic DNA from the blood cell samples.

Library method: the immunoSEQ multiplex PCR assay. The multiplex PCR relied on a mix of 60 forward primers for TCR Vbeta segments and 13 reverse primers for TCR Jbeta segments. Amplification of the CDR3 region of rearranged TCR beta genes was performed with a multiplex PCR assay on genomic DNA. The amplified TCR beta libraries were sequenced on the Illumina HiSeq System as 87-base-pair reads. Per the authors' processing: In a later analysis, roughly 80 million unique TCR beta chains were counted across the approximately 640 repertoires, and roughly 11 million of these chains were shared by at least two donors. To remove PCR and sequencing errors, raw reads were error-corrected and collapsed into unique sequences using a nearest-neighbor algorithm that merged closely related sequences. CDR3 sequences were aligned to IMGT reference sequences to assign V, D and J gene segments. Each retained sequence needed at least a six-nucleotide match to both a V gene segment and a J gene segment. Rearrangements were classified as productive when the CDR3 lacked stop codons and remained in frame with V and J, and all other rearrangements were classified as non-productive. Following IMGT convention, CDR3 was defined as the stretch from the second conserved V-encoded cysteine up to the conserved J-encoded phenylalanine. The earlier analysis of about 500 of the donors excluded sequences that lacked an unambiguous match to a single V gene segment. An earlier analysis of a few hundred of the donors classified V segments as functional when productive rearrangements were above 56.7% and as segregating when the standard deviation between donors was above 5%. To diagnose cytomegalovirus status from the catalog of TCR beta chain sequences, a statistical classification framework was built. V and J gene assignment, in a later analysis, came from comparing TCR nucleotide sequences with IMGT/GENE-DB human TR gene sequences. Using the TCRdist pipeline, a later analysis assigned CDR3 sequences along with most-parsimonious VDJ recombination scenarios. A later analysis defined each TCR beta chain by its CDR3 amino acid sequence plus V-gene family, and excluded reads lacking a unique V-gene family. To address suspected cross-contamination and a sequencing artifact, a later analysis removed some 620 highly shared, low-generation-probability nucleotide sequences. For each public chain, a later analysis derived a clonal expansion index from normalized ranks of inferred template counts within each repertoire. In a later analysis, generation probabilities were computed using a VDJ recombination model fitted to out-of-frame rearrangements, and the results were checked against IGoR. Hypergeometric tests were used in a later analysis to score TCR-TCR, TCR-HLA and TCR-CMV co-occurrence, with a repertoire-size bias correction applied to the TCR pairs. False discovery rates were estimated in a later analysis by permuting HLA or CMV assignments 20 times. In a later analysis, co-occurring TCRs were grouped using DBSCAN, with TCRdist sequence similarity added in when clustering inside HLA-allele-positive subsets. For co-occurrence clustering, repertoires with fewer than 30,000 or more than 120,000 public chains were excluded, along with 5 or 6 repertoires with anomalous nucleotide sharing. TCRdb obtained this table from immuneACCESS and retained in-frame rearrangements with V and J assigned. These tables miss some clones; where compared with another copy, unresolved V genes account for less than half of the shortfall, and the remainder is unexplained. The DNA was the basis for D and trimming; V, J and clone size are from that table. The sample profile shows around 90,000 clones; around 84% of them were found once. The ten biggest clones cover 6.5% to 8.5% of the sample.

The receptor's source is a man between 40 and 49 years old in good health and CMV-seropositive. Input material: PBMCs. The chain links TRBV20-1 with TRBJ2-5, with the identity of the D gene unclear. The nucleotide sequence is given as TGCAGTGCGTTCCGACCGGGTGAGCAGTACTTC. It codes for CSAFRPGEQYF.